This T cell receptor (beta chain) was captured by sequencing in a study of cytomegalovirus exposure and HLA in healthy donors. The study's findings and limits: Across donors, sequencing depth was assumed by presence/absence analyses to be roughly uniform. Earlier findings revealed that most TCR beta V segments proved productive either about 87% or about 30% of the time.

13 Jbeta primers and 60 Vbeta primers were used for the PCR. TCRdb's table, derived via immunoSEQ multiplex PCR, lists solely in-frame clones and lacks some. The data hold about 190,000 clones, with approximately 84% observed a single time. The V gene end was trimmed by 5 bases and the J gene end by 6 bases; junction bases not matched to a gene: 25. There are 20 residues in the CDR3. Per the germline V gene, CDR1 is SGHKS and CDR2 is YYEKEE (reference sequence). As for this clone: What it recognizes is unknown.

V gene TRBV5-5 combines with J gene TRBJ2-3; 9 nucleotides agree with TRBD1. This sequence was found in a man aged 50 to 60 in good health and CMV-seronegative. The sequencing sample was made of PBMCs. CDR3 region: CASSLDHVWTGAPQEDTQYF. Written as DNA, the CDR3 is TGTGCCAGCAGTCTTGACCATGTTTGGACAGGGGCGCCCCAAGAGGATACGCAGTATTTT.